This TCR beta chain was captured in a study of blood T cell repertoires in COVID-19. Repertoires were generated with immunoSEQ multiplex PCR, while TCRdb's copy carries only in-frame clones and drops some. The table includes some 330,000 clones, over 80% detected once. Categorization into cohorts depended on clinical history that participants reported. Deletions cut 2 bases from V and 3 bases from J, with 11 bases between. The CDR3 runs 14 residues. CDR1 and CDR2 (germline): SGHRS, YFSETQ. The chain combines TRBV5-1 with TRBJ1-2; no clear D. Sequencing was done on a sample of PBMCs or T cells enriched from blood (not recorded which). This sequence was found in a woman aged 50 to 60 who had recovered from COVID-19. The CDR3 DNA is TGCGCCAGCAGCTTTGCGGGGTTCGACTATGGCTACACCTTC. It is translated as CASSFAGFDYGYTF. The variable domain in full, completed from reference TRBV5-1 and TRBJ1-2, reads KAGVTQTPRYLIKTRGQQVTLSCSPISGHRSVSWYQQTPGQGLQFLFEYFSETQRNKGNFPGRFSGRQFSNSRSEMNVSTLELGDSALYLCASSFAGFDYGYTFGSGTRLTVV.